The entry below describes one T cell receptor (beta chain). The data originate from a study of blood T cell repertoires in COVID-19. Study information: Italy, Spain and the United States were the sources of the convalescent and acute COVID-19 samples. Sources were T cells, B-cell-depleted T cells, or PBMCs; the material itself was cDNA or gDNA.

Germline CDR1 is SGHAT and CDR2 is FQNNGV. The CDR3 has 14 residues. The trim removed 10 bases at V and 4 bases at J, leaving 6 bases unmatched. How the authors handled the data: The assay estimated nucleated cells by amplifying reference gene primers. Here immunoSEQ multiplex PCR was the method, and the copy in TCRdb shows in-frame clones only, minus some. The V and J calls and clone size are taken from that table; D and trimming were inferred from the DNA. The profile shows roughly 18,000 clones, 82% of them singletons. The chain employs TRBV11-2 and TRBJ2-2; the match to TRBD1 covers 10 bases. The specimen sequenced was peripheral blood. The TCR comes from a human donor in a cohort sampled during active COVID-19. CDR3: CANTGQGSTGELFF. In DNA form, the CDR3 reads TGTGCCAATACGGGACAGGGGTCCACCGGGGAGCTGTTTTTT.